What follows describes a single T cell receptor beta chain. The antigen remains unidentified. The CDR3 consists of 15 residues. Trimming cost V 5 bases and J 3 bases; bases outside gene matches: 9. From germline, CDR1 is MNHEY and CDR2 SMNVEV (reference sequence). The sample belongs to a study of T cell responses to AZD1222 COVID-19 vaccine. The method was immunoSEQ multiplex PCR; TCRdb's version includes in-frame clones alone and lacks a portion of them. Among about 140,000 clones listed, just under 95% were seen once. Study findings and constraints: Baseline testing showed seropositivity in only a handful of AZD1222 recipients.

The rearrangement joins TRBV27 to TRBJ2-7; TRBD1 aligns across 8 bases. The source was peripheral blood, collected on day 0 of AZD1222 vaccination. The clonotype comes from an adult in good health. CDR3 region: CASSQNRDRHYEQYF. In DNA form, the CDR3 reads TGTGCCAGCAGTCAAAACCGGGACAGGCACTACGAGCAGTACTTC.